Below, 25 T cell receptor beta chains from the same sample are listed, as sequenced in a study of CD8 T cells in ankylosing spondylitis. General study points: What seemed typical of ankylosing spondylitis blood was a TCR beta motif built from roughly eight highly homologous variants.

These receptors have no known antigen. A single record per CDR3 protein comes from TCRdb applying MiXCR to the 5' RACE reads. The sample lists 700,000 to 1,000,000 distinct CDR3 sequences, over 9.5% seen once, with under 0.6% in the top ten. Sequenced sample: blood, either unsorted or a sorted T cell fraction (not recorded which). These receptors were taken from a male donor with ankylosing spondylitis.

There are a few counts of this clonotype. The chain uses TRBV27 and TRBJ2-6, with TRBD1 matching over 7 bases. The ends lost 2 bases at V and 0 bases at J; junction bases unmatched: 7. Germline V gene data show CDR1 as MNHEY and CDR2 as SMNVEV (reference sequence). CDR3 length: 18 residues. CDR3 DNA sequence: TGTGCCAGCAGTTTAACAGGGGTCCGATTCTCTGGGGCCAACGTCCTGACTTTC. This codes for CASSLTGVRFSGANVLTF.

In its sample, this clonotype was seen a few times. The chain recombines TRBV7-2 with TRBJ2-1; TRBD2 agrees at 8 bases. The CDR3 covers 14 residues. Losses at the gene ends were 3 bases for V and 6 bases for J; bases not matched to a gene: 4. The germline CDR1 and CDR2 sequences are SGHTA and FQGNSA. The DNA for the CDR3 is TGTGCCAGCAGCTTCCAGCGGGAGTTCAATGAGCAGTTCTTC. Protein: CASSFQREFNEQFF.

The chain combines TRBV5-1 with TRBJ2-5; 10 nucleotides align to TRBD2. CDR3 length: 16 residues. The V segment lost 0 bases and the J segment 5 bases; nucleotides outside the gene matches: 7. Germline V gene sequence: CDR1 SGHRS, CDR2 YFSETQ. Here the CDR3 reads CASSLAQPSGSETQYF. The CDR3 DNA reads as TGCGCCAGCAGCTTGGCCCAACCTAGCGGGAGTGAGACCCAGTACTTC.

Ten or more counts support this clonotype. CDR3 loop: CASSLDPGTGELFF. In nucleotides, the CDR3 is TGTGCCAGCAGCTTAGATCCGGGAACCGGGGAGCTGTTTTTT. The chain combines TRBV7-2 with TRBJ2-2; perhaps TRBD2 as D (5 bases). Germline loops: CDR1 SGHTA, CDR2 FQGNSA. Trimming cost V 1 base and J 5 bases, with 8 bases left between them. The CDR3 is 14 amino acids.

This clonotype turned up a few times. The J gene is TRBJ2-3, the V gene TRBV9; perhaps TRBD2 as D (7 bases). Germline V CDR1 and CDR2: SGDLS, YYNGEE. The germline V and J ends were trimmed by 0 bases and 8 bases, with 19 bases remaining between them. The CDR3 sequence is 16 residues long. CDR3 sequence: CASSVGGGASPRTQYF. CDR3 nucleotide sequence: TGTGCCAGCAGCGTAGGAGGGGGGGCCTCCCCTCGTACGCAGTATTTT.

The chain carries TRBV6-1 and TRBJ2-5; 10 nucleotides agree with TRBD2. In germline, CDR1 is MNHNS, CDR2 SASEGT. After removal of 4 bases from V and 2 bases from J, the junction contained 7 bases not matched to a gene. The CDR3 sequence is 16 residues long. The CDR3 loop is CASSVSSGRGQETQYF. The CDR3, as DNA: TGTGCCAGCAGTGTTTCTAGCGGGAGAGGGCAAGAGACCCAGTACTTC.

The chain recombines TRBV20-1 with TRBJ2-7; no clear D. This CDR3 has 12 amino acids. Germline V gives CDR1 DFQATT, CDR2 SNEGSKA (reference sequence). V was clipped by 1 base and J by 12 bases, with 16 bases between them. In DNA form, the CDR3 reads TGCAGTGCTAGAGTCCCAGGTTTGGGTCCGTACTTC. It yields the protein CSARVPGLGPYF.

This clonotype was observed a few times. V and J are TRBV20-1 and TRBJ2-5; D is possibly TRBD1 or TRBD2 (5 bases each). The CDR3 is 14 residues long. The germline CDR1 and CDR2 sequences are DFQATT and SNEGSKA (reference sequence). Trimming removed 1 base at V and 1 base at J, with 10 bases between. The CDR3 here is CSARAPGPQETQYF. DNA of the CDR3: TGCAGTGCTAGAGCCCCGGGACCCCAAGAGACCCAGTACTTC.

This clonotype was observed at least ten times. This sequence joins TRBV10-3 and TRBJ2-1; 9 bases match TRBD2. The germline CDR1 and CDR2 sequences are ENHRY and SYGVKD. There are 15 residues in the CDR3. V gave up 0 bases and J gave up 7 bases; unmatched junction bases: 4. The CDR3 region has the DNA TGTGCCATCAGTGAGTCGGCGGGAGGGAGAAATGAGCAGTTCTTC. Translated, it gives CAISESAGGRNEQFF.

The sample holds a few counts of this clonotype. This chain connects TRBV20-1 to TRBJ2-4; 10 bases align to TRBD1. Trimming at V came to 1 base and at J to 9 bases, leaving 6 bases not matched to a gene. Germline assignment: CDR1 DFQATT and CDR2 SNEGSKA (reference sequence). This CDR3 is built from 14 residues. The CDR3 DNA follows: TGCAGTGCTAGAGTCCCGGGACAGGGGAGCATTCAGTACTTC. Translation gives CSARVPGQGSIQYF.

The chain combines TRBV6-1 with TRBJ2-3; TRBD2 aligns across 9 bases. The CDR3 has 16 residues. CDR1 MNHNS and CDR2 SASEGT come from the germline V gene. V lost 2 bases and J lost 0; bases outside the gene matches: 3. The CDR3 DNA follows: TGTGCCAGCAGTGAAATGCGGGGGGGGAGCACAGATACGCAGTATTTT. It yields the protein CASSEMRGGSTDTQYF.

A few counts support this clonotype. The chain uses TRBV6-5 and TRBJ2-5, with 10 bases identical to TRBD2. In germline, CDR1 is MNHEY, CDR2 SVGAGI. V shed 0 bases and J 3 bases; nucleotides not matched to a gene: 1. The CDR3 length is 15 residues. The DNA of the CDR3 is TGTGCCAGCAGTTACTCCGGGACTAGCGAAGAGACCCAGTACTTC. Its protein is CASSYSGTSEETQYF.

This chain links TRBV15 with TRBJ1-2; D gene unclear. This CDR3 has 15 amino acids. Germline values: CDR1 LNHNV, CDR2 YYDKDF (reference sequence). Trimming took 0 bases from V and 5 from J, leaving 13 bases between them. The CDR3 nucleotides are TGTGCCACCAGCAGAGATGCCAGGAGGGAATATGGCTACACCTTC. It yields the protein CATSRDARREYGYTF.

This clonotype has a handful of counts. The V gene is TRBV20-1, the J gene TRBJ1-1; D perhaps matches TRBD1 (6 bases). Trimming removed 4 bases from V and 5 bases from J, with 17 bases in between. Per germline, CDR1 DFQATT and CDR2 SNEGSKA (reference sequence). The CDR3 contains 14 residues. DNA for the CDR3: TGCAGTGCTATCCCGGGACATCGTTCGACTGAAGCTTTCTTT. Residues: CSAIPGHRSTEAFF.

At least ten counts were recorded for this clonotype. This CDR3 is CASSFGLASDTQYF. The CDR3 DNA reads TGTGCCAGCAGTTTCGGACTAGCTTCAGATACGCAGTATTTT. The chain recombines TRBV12-3 or TRBV12-4 with TRBJ2-3; 8 nucleotides agree with TRBD2. The trim removed 3 bases at V and 4 bases at J, leaving 3 bases unmatched. This CDR3 has 14 residues.

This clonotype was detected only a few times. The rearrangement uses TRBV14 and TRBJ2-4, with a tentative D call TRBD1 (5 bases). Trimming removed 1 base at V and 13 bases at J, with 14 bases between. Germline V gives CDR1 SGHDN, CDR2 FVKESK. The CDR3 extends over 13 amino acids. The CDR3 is CASSQGLRTQQYF. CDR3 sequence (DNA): TGTGCCAGCAGCCAAGGGCTCCGGACACAGCAGTACTTC.

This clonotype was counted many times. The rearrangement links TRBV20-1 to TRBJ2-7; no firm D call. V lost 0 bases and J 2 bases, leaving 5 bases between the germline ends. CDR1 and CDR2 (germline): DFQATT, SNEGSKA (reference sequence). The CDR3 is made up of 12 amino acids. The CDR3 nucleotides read TGCAGTGCTAGAGACGGAGCCTACGAGCAGTACTTC. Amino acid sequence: CSARDGAYEQYF.

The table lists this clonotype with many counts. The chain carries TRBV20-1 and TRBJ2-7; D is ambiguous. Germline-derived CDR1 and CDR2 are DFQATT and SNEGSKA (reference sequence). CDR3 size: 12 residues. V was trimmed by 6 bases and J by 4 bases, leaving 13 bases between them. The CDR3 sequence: CSAPRQRYEQYF. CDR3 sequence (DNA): TGCAGTGCCCCGCGGCAGCGTTACGAGCAGTACTTC.

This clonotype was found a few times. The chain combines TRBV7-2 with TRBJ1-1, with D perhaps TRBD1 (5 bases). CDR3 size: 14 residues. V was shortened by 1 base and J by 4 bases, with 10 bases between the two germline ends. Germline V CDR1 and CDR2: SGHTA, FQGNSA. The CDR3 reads CASSLGGDGTEAFF. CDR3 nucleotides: TGTGCCAGCAGCTTAGGCGGGGACGGCACTGAAGCTTTCTTT.

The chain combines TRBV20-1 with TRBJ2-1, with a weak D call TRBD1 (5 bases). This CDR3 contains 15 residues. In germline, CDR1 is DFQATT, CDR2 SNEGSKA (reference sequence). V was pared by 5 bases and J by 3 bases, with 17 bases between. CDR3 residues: CSAYKRGRIYNEQFF. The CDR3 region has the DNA TGCAGTGCTTACAAAAGGGGCAGAATCTACAATGAGCAGTTCTTC.

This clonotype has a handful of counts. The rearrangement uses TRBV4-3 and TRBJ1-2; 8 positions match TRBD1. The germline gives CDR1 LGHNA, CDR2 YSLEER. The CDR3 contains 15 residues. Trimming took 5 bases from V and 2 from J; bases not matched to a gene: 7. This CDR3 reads CASSKSQGANYGYTF. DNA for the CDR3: TGCGCCAGCAGCAAGTCGCAGGGGGCAAACTATGGCTACACCTTC.

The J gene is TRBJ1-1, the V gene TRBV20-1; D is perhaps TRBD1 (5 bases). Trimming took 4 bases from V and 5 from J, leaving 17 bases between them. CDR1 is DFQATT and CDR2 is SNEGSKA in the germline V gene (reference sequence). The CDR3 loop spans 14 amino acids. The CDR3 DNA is TGCAGTGCTATAACTGGGGCCCTAGGGACTGAAGCTTTCTTT. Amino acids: CSAITGALGTEAFF.

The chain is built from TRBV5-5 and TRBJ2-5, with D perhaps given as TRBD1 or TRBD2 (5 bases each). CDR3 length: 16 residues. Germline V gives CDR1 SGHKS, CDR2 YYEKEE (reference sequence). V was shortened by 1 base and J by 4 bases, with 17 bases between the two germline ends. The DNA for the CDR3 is TGTGCCAGCAGCTTGCTGGGCCAGGGAGTCGTAGAGACCCAGTACTTC. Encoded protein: CASSLLGQGVVETQYF.

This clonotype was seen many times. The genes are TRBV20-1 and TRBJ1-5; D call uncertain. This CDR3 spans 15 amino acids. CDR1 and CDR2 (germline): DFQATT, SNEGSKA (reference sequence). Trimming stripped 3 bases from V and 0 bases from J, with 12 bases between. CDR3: CSASISVYSNQPQHF. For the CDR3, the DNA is TGCAGTGCTAGTATCTCAGTGTATAGCAATCAGCCCCAGCATTTT.

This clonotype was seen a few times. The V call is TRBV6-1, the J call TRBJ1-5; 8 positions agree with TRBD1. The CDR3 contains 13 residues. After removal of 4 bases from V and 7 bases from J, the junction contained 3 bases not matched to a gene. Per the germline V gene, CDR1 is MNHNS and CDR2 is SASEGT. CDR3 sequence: CASSAGGGQPQHF. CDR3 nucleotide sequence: TGTGCCAGCAGTGCAGGGGGCGGGCAGCCCCAGCATTTT.